The sequence of this TCR beta chain was determined in a study of CD8+CD57+ T cells in acquired aplastic anemia. Overall study context: Sorted CD4+ and CD8+ cell DNA averaged approximately 3.2 ug. Study conclusions and caveats: Some 28 CD8+ CDR3 sequences occurred in both the patients and the controls. Controls did not differ significantly from patients in CD8+ Simpson's diversity.

In the case of this clonotype: Its antigen is unknown.

The germline V and J ends were trimmed by 3 bases and 5 bases, with 9 bases remaining between them. The CDR3 covers 13 residues. Germline CDR1 reads KGHDR; CDR2 reads SFDVKD. TCR beta VDJ combinations and CDR3 sequences were profiled from genomic DNA. TCRdb re-derived calls from the reads in MiXCR, one entry per CDR3 protein. The table records about 270,000 distinct CDR3 sequences, approximately 57% of them present only once. Specimen: sorted CD4+, CD8+, or CD8+CD57+ T cells (not recorded which) from PBMCs. V gene TRBV24-1 combines with J gene TRBJ2-5, with D unclear. The origin of this receptor is a human donor with severe aplastic anemia or a healthy control (not recorded which). For the CDR3, the DNA is TGTGCCACCAGTGATGCCGCCCTCGAGACCCAGTACTTC. It encodes CATSDAALETQYF.